This TCR beta chain was recovered during a study of T cells in Graves' hyperthyroidism and ophthalmopathy (dated by TCRdb to the late 2010s). Notes on the research overall: Peripheral blood was sampled at the time of initial diagnosis, prior to any treatment. To identify distinguishing TCR V-J signatures, a discovery cohort of 100 or so patients was used, comprising some 45 with Graves' ophthalmopathy and 57 with stable Graves' hyperthyroidism. An independent validation cohort of around 19 hyperthyroidism patients and 17 patients who later progressed to ophthalmopathy tested prospective prediction of ophthalmopathy. For training and testing, the roughly 93 patients in the discovery cohort were randomly divided in a 7:3 ratio. Thyroid tissue and blood T-cell repertoires from six Graves' hyperthyroidism patients were also compared in the study. Following sampling, methimazole starting at 30 mg daily was given to hyperthyroidism patients, and high-dose intravenous methylprednisolone was given to ophthalmopathy patients. The paper reports TCR Vbeta CDR3 sequencing of more than 120 peripheral blood samples: fewer than 50 ophthalmopathy, fewer than 85 hyperthyroidism and around 17 progressor patients. The investigation overall reported the following: During validation, the model predicted progression to ophthalmopathy a median of roughly six months ahead of onset, with almost 71% sensitivity and roughly 75% specificity. No statistical method was used to set the sample size in advance, and investigators knew the group allocation. Most expanded thyroid clonotypes (frequency above 0.001) were also detected in blood, suggesting blood repertoires may reflect thyroid immune responses. Ophthalmopathy was separated from stable hyperthyroidism by a 13 V-J signature model, with approximately 89% sensitivity and around 81% specificity obtained in cross-validation and 80%/75% obtained in testing.

Moderately to severely active disease, a Clinical Activity Score of at least 3, a NOSPECS grade of at least 4, and a duration under 3 months were present in ophthalmopathy patients. The study excluded patients with uncontrolled infections, other autoimmune diseases, pregnancy or lactation. Clinical symptoms, serum thyroxine and TRAb, thyroid ultrasound, and orbital computed tomography formed the basis for the diagnoses. PBMCs were isolated from about 9.1 ml of fresh peripheral blood by Ficoll-Paque density gradient centrifugation. Total RNA was extracted with Trizol reagent, and quality was checked on an Agilent 2100 Bioanalyzer. Amplification of TCR beta CDR3 regions was carried out from RNA transcripts. The first round of RT-PCR for the TCR CDR3 was performed with the HTBI primer set and the Qiagen OneStep RT-PCR kit. The libraries were constructed in a second round of multiplex PCR and then size-selected and purified. Libraries were sequenced paired-end with 100 bp reads on an Illumina HiSeq2000. From the authors' description of their analysis: SOAPnuke was used to process the raw data, removing reads that contained adapters or uncalled bases, had a mean Phred below 15, or lacked an exact match to the constant primer or identifier. High-quality paired reads were merged using COPE v1.2.5, and each unique nucleotide sequence was defined as a clonotype. MiTCR v1.1 was used to align clonotypes to the IMGT TRBV, TRBD and TRBJ reference segments. The analysis included only V-J combinations with a frequency above 0.0001, which together covered over 98% of the repertoires. A TCS score was defined as the ratio between F50 (clonal expansion) and ExV (chaos), using BLOSUM62-based TCRdist between CDR3 peptides within each V-J. Welch's t-statistics and random forest reduced around 520 V-J features to roughly 13, which were used in a naive Bayes classifier (R e1071). TCRdb redid the processing of the public reads, applying fastp at Q25 and MiXCR, and retained in-frame beta chains. Under each unique CDR3 protein, matching rows form one entry showing the most common genes and DNA. The V and J calls here are based on TCRdb, not the publication. This sample holds about 400,000 distinct CDR3 sequences; roughly 15% were observed only once. The ten biggest clones cover about 13% of the sample.

V is shortened by 6 bases, J by 1 base, and the region joining them spans 17 bases. CDR1 SGHNT and CDR2 YENEEA are derived from the germline V gene. The CDR3 sequence holds 16 residues, the cysteine and phenylalanine included. The sequence is cut down to CDR3 DNA, 48 bases in frame from base 1. Ten or more counts support this clonotype. Which antigen it targets is not known. The sample holds no much larger clone one base away, and base qualities are not on file. The material sequenced was blood. The receptor was isolated from a man aged 18-30 years with Graves' ophthalmopathy. The sequence links TRBV11-3 to TRBJ2-3; no D gene can be assigned with confidence. The DNA sequence follows: TGTGCCAGCAGGGACCGAGGCGTGGGCGGCACAGATACGCAGTATTTT. Translation gives CASRDRGVGGTDTQYF.